Reported below is one T cell receptor (beta chain). Running of the v3.0 immunoSEQ assay took place at survey level. Here immunoSEQ multiplex PCR was the method, and the copy in TCRdb shows in-frame clones only, minus some. Of about 24,000 clones listed, around 90% are singletons. These data come from a study of long-term antiretroviral therapy in people with HIV. The CDR3 contains 13 residues. V lost 4 bases and J 4 bases, leaving 11 bases between the germline ends. Germline loops: CDR1 MNHNY, CDR2 SVGAGI (reference sequence). Sequences were derived from unsorted PBMCs, sampled 1.8 years before starting antiretroviral therapy. The rearrangement uses TRBV6-6 and TRBJ2-7; D possibly matches TRBD1 or TRBD2 (5 bases each). The clonotype was recovered from a man between 50 and 59 years old with HIV. The CDR3 spells CASSSQGGYEQYF. The CDR3 DNA is TGTGCCAGCAGTTCCCAGGGCGGGTACGAGCAGTACTTC.